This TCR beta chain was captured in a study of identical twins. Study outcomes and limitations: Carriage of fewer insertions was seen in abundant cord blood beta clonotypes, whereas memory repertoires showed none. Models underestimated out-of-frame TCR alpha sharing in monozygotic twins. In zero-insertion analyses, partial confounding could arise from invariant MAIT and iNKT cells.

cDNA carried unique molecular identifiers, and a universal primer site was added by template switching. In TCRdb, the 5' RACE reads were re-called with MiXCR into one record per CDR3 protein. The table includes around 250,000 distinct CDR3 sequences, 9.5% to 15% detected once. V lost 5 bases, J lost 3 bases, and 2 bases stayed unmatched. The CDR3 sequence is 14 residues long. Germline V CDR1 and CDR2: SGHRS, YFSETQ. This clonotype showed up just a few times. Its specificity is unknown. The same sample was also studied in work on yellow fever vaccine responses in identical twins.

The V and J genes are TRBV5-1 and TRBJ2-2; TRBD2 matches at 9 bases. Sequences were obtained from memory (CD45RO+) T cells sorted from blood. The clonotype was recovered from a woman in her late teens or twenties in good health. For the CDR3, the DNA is TGCGCCAGCAGAAGACTAGCGGACACCGGGGAGCTGTTTTTT. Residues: CASRRLADTGELFF.